Listed below are T cell receptor beta chains from one sample, sequenced in a study of cytomegalovirus exposure and HLA in healthy donors. Data came from immunoSEQ multiplex PCR; TCRdb stores just in-frame clones and leaves some out. The table includes 90,000 to 140,000 clones, 69% detected once. The material sequenced was PBMCs. The receptors stem from a man younger than 45 in good health and CMV-seronegative. Each CDR3 is given with its conserved first and last residue.

>TRBV7-2
CASSLDSLYEKLFF
>TRBV19
CASSKEPPGETQYF
>TRBV28
CASTSSGTGGKCQHF
>TRBV5-1
CASSLQENTEAFF
>TRBV9
CASSANRGLEGTEAFF
>TRBV28
CASSLFGTGNNEQFF
>TRBV11-2
CASSLAGTPYEQYF
>TRBV7-9
CSSSFRGSGRVRETQYF
>TRBV6-6
CASSTGTMITQYF
>TRBV4-1
CASGPGTSGRAGETQYF
>TRBV7-2
CASRLRGLLSTDTQYF
>TRBV19
CASSIGRRGDEQFF
>TRBV6-1
CASSSGQYNSPLHF
>TRBV19
CASSIERQYLNQPQHF
>TRBV20-1
CSVGRNTEAFF
>TRBV28
CASSLTRSYNEQFF
>TRBV2
CASSALWREDLSNQPQHF
>TRBV6-1
CASSELAGGPGELFF
>TRBV19
CASSKGSAGQETQYF
>TRBV7-9
CASSPSGSGANVLTF
>TRBV6-6
CASRRQWTPLHF
>TRBV28
CASSSPGQGYTNEKLFF
>TRBV14
CASSRTGDWNYGYTF
>TRBV11-2
CASSSPAAAKNIQYF
>TRBV4-2
CASSPLTGSNQPQHF
>TRBV7-9
CASSLEWRGGYTF
>TRBV11-3
CASSPGLAVPDTQYF
>TRBV11-2
CASSFGDNFYGYTF
>TRBV18
CASSPAGGNPAYNEQFF
>TRBV11-3
CASTTTSGAYNEQFF
>TRBV11-1
CASSVAGLAAYEQYF
>TRBV19
CASSIKGLSNQPQHF
>TRBV19
CASRTLTGANVLTF
>TRBV28
CASRGHGMNTEAFF
>TRBV6-5
CASRPNRDNQPQHF
>TRBV19
CASSIPGKGIQYF
>TRBV29-1
CSVGQTNTEAFF
>TRBV6-5
CASSYGTHTGELFF
>TRBV9
CASSVRVGETQYF
>TRBV6-1
CASVQGAREQFF
>TRBV11-3
CASSLDTDLAAHSTDTQYF
>TRBV2
CASRHRGRQPQHF
>TRBV11-2
CASSLRTGARSGEQYF
>TRBV28
CASTYRDEQYF
>TRBV27
CASSERRGATDTQYF
>TRBV19
CASRGQGTRNQPQHF
>TRBV10-1
CASSESGPMRSPLHF
>TRBV4-2
CASSQGDRARSNEQFF
>TRBV13
CATTGGDTQYF
>TRBV4-3
CASSEEAGGTDTQYF
>TRBV10-1
CASEVPSPLSGGGRTDTQYF
>TRBV9
CASSVVAGTQETQYF
>TRBV6-6
CASRHGTSGIDEQFF
>TRBV5-8
CASSLSGGSRVETQYF
>TRBV14
CASSQPANYLQETQYF
>TRBV9
CASSVTQTGGEQYF
>TRBV15
CATSREYGRVVTF
>TRBV5-8
CASSLSGRGAYEQYF
>TRBV6-6
CASRGQGGFTGELFF